One sample yielded the 22 T cell receptor beta chains listed below, sequenced in a study of regulatory T cells in long-lasting Graves disease. The time point: newly diagnosed GD, antithyroid drugs for less than 3 months. From RNA extracted from PBMCs, the TCR library was made. Arm-PCR with iRepertoire HTBI primers amplified the CDR3 regions for these TCR beta libraries. TCRdb redid the calling of the multiplex PCR reads with MiXCR, one entry per CDR3 protein. The repertoire holds 400,000 to 500,000 distinct CDR3 sequences, with around 15% as singletons. The sample was also linked to a second study, of T cells in Graves' hyperthyroidism and ophthalmopathy.

Specimen: peripheral blood mononuclear cells (PBMCs), collected at new diagnosis, from a patient treated with antithyroid drugs. The receptor set was obtained from a woman in her 30s with Graves disease.

This clonotype was recorded many times. The chain carries TRBV27 and TRBJ1-1; D gene ambiguous. Germline CDR1 is MNHEY and CDR2 is SMNVEV (reference sequence). This CDR3 is built from 13 residues. Trimming left V 3 bases short and J 5 bases short, with 10 bases between. The chain's CDR3 is CASSFLLRTEAFF. The DNA of the CDR3 is TGTGCCAGCAGTTTTCTCCTGCGGACTGAAGCTTTCTTT.

The chain joins TRBV2 to TRBJ2-7; 9 bases match TRBD1. This CDR3 contains 18 residues. Germline V gives CDR1 SNHLY, CDR2 FYNNEI. J lost 3 bases, V lost 6 bases, and 18 bases had no gene match. Here the CDR3 reads CASSPAPLQTGGVYEQYF. CDR3 coding DNA: TGTGCCAGCAGCCCGGCCCCTCTGCAGACAGGGGGGGTCTACGAGCAGTACTTC.

This clonotype was counted only a few times. V and J are TRBV19 and TRBJ1-5; D gene ambiguous. The CDR3 extends over 14 amino acids. CDR1 is LNHDA, CDR2 SQIVND, per germline (reference sequence). The V end was cut by 2 bases, the J end by 6 bases, with 11 bases between. Here the CDR3 reads CASSITPGGQPQHF. The DNA for the CDR3 is TGTGCCAGTAGTATAACCCCCGGTGGTCAGCCCCAGCATTTT.

This clonotype appeared many times. V usage is TRBV30 and J usage is TRBJ1-1, with D possibly being TRBD1 (6 bases). Germline assignment: CDR1 GTSNPN and CDR2 SVGIG (reference sequence). V lost 7 bases, J lost 1 base, and 13 bases lay in between. The CDR3 is 13 amino acids. The CDR3 sequence: CASNLDRNTEAFF. Written as DNA, the CDR3 is TGTGCCTCAAACTTGGACAGGAACACTGAAGCTTTCTTT. Full variable domain (missing parts from reference TRBV30 and TRBJ1-1): SQTIHQWPATLVQPVGSPLSLECTVEGTSNPNLYWYRQAAGRGLQLLFYSVGIGQISSEVPQNLSASRPQDRQFILSSKKLLLSDSGFYLCASNLDRNTEAFFGQGTRLTVV.

This clonotype has at least ten counts. The chain uses TRBV20-1 and TRBJ2-7; TRBD2 matches 7 bases. In germline, CDR1 is DFQATT, CDR2 SNEGSKA (reference sequence). Germline trimming cut 1 base from V and 2 bases from J; bases unmatched to any gene: 8. This CDR3 spans 15 amino acids. The CDR3 DNA follows: TGCAGTGCTAGAGCCCGGCTAGCGGTGGCCTACGAGCAGTACTTC. This sequence encodes CSARARLAVAYEQYF.

This clonotype was counted only a few times. The rearrangement joins TRBV10-3 to TRBJ2-1; 7 bases align to TRBD2. The V segment lost 5 bases and the J segment 2 bases; nucleotides outside the gene matches: 9. CDR3 length: 16 residues. Germline V gene lookup returns CDR1 ENHRY and CDR2 SYGVKD. The CDR3 DNA is TGTGCCATCAGTTTTGTGGCGGGAGTGGCCTACAATGAGCAGTTCTTC. It is translated as CAISFVAGVAYNEQFF.

This clonotype was observed at least ten times. The genes are TRBV27 and TRBJ1-4; 8 bases line up with TRBD1. Germline CDR1 reads MNHEY; CDR2 reads SMNVEV (reference sequence). The CDR3 has 13 amino acids. V lost 11 bases, J lost 10 bases, and 12 bases stayed unmatched. The CDR3 DNA sequence: TGTGCCGCTGGTGAGACAGGGGTTGGAAAACTGTTTTTT. Translation gives CAAGETGVGKLFF.

Regarding this clonotype: This likely came from a read error, as a far larger clone is one base away. The chain joins TRBV6-2 or TRBV6-3 to TRBJ2-1; 9 nucleotides align to TRBD1. The CDR3 consists of 14 residues. V trimming: 5 bases; J trimming: 4 bases; junction bases outside the gene matches: 3. CDR1 is MNHEY, CDR2 SVGEGT, per germline. CDR3 nucleotides: TGTGCCAGCAGTGGCGGGACAGGGTACAATGAGCAGTTCTTC. Translating it yields CASSGGTGYNEQFF.

There are many counts of this clonotype. V and J are TRBV14 and TRBJ1-1; TRBD1 is a possible D gene (5 bases). The germline CDR1 and CDR2 sequences are SGHDN and FVKESK. The CDR3 totals 15 residues. Trimming cost V 1 base and J 1 base, with 10 bases left between them. The CDR3 reads CASSQATGTNTEAFF. DNA of the CDR3: TGTGCCAGCAGCCAAGCCACCGGGACGAACACTGAAGCTTTCTTT.

This clonotype was counted ten times or more. The genes are TRBV6-2 or TRBV6-3 and TRBJ2-1; 16 nucleotides match TRBD2. With 0 bases clipped from V and 2 bases from J, the junction kept 4 bases outside the gene matches. CDR3 length: 19 residues. Per the germline V gene, CDR1 is MNHEY and CDR2 is SVGEGT. Here the CDR3 DNA reads TGTGCCAGCAGTTACTCGGGACTAGCGGGAGGGCAGACCTACAATGAGCAGTTCTTC. Residues: CASSYSGLAGGQTYNEQFF.

This clonotype was detected ten times or more. The gene calls are TRBV20-1 and TRBJ2-5; tentatively, D is TRBD2 (6 bases). Germline loops: CDR1 DFQATT, CDR2 SNEGSKA (reference sequence). Trimming cost V 3 bases and J 2 bases, with 13 bases left between them. The CDR3 has 14 residues. CDR3 sequence reads: CSARASSVQETQYF. In nucleotides, the CDR3 is TGCAGTGCTAGGGCCTCTAGCGTTCAAGAGACCCAGTACTTC.

V gene TRBV29-1 combines with J gene TRBJ2-1; D remains unclear. Germline V gene data show CDR1 as SQVTM and CDR2 as ANQGSEA. CDR3 length: 11 amino acids. V lost 2 bases to trimming and J lost 10 bases, with 9 bases between them. The CDR3 region is CSVEIGLEQFF. CDR3 nucleotides: TGCAGCGTTGAAATCGGGCTAGAGCAGTTCTTC.

This clonotype was counted only a few times. This chain connects TRBV29-1 to TRBJ1-2; TRBD1 might be the D (5 bases). Germline V gene lookup returns CDR1 SQVTM and CDR2 ANQGSEA. CDR3 size: 12 residues. Trimming removed 5 bases at V and 5 bases at J, with 12 bases between. The CDR3 spells CSVYGEGYGYTF. CDR3 sequence (DNA): TGCAGCGTTTACGGGGAGGGGTATGGCTACACCTTC.

The table lists this clonotype with many counts. The chain employs TRBV12-3 or TRBV12-4 and TRBJ1-1; D is perhaps TRBD1 (6 bases). This CDR3 region has 14 residues. Trimming cost V 6 bases and J 2 bases, with 13 bases left between them. The chain's CDR3 is CASSPHGGNTEAFF. The CDR3 DNA is TGTGCCAGCAGCCCTCATGGGGGCAACACTGAAGCTTTCTTT.

At least ten counts were recorded for this clonotype. The V gene is TRBV28, the J gene TRBJ2-2; no reliable D call. V was cut by 5 bases and J by 7 bases, with 14 bases left in between. Germline CDR1 MDHEN, CDR2 SYDVKM. This CDR3 region has 14 residues. CDR3 amino acids: CASSLLAEFGELFF. The CDR3 DNA is TGTGCCAGCAGTCTTTTGGCCGAGTTCGGGGAGCTGTTTTTT.

Details on this clonotype: Since a far larger clone is one base different, this is likely a read error. The V and J genes are TRBV27 and TRBJ2-1, with D tentatively TRBD2 (7 bases). The germline V gene has CDR1 MNHEY and CDR2 SMNVEV (reference sequence). The CDR3 has 20 amino acids. The CDR3 is CASSFPGTFLAAQRDNEQCF. The CDR3 bases are TGTGCCAGCAGTTTTCCGGGAACGTTCCTAGCGGCTCAGAGGGACAATGAGCAGTGCTTC.

This clonotype was seen ten or more times. The chain combines TRBV29-1 with TRBJ1-1, with D maybe TRBD1 (5 bases). Germline CDR1 SQVTM, CDR2 ANQGSEA. This CDR3 contains 15 residues. The V gene lost 1 base and the J gene lost 11 bases, with 23 bases spanning the gap. Written as DNA, the CDR3 is TGCAGCGTTGAAGCCCGGGGTCGCAAGCCAGGGACGGCTTTCTTT. It codes for CSVEARGRKPGTAFF.

Ten or more counts support this clonotype. The chain combines TRBV18 with TRBJ2-5; D is uncertain. V was cut by 4 bases and J by 1 base, with 10 bases left in between. The CDR3 has 14 residues. Germline assignment: CDR1 KGHSH and CDR2 LQKENI. The CDR3 sequence: CASSLSRAQETQYF. The CDR3, as DNA: TGTGCCAGCTCACTCTCCCGGGCCCAAGAGACCCAGTACTTC.

The chain uses TRBV4-1 and TRBJ1-3, with D hard to call. The CDR3 consists of 15 residues. Trimming cost V 4 bases and J 0 bases, with 10 bases left between them. Per germline, CDR1 MGHRA and CDR2 YSYEKL. CDR3 sequence (DNA): TGCGCCAGCAGCCCACTAACTTACTCTGGAAACACCATATATTTT. This encodes CASSPLTYSGNTIYF.

This chain joins TRBV5-5 and TRBJ2-2; D gene uncertain. CDR1 is SGHKS and CDR2 is YYEKEE in the germline V gene (reference sequence). V was trimmed by 5 bases and J by 6 bases, leaving 23 bases between them. The CDR3 runs to 17 residues. The CDR3 bases are TGTGCCAGCAGGCCCCCCCGAGAGATGGGATGGGCCGGGGAGCTGTTTTTT. Translating gives CASRPPREMGWAGELFF.

The chain has TRBV5-1 and TRBJ1-2; D unclear. The germline V and J ends were trimmed by 7 bases and 5 bases, with 15 bases remaining between them. The germline V gene has CDR1 SGHRS and CDR2 YFSETQ. The CDR3 runs 13 residues. The CDR3 nucleotides are TGCGCCAGCCGGACTGAAAATGAATATGGCTACACCTTC. Encoded protein: CASRTENEYGYTF.

Remarks on this clonotype: One base separates it from a far larger clone, so it is likely a read error. CDR3 amino acids: CAGRRGDEPEAFF. The CDR3 DNA follows: TGTGCCGGCAGAAGGGGGGATGAGCCAGAAGCTTTCTTT. The chain joins TRBV12-3 or TRBV12-4 to TRBJ1-1; a possible D gene is TRBD1 (6 bases). This CDR3 comprises 13 residues.